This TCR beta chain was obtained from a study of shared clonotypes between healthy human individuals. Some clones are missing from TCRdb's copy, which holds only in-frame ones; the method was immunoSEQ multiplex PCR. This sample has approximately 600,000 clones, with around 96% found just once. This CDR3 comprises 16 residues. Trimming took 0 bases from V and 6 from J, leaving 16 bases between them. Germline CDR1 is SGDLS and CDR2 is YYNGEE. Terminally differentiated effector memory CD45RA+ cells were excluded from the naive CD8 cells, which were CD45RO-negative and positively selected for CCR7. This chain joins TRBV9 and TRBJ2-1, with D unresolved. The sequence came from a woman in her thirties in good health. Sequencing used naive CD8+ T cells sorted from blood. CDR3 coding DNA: TGTGCCAGCAGCGTAGACGATCTGAGCGTCACCAATGAGCAGTTCTTC. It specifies CASSVDDLSVTNEQFF.